This TCR beta chain was identified in a study of shared clonotypes between healthy human individuals. Findings and limits, study-wide: Sorted-subset sequencing was shown by rarefaction to be incomplete despite large depth. Non-shared clonotypes had lower generation probabilities than clonotypes shared by all four sorted-subset donors.

Donors were healthy HIV-negative adults without recently reported acute infections or vaccinations. Notes on this clone: Its specificity is not known.

For sorted subsets, approximately 0.2 ug DNA per replicate equaled 33,000 or so T cell genomes. The repertoire was sequenced with immunoSEQ multiplex PCR; TCRdb's copy has only in-frame clones and lacks some. The table has hundreds of thousands of clones, over 70% seen once. The source material was memory CD4+ T cells sorted from blood. The subset: CD45RA-negative fraction. The clonotype comes from a man between 25 and 39 years old in good health.

CDR3 bases: TGCGCCAGCAGCTCCCGGACAGGGGTGCCCGAGTACTTC. Translating it yields CASSSRTGVPEYF. The chain has TRBV5-1 and TRBJ2-5, with TRBD1 identical over 9 bases. Germline V CDR1 and CDR2: SGHRS, YFSETQ. Trimming cost V 3 bases and J 12 bases; bases outside gene matches: 9. The length of the CDR3 is 13 residues.